A single sample is the source of the 10 T cell receptor beta chains below, sequenced in a study of blood T cell repertoires in COVID-19. Produced via immunoSEQ multiplex PCR; TCRdb's table is partial and in-frame only. The sample has roughly 100,000 clones, approximately 86% seen once. Sequenced material: peripheral blood. The receptors originated from a man aged 50-59 years with active or convalescent COVID-19.

The chain has TRBV4-1 and TRBJ2-3; 9 nucleotides line up with TRBD1. Germline V gene data show CDR1 as MGHRA and CDR2 as YSYEKL. The CDR3 loop spans 15 amino acids. With 6 bases clipped from V and 1 base from J, the junction kept 5 bases outside the gene matches. The CDR3 coding sequence is TGCGCCAGCAGACTAAGGGACAGGGGCACAGATACGCAGTATTTT. It specifies CASRLRDRGTDTQYF.

V usage is TRBV27 and J usage is TRBJ1-2; 8 bases match TRBD1. Trimming at V came to 8 bases and at J to 5 bases, leaving 19 bases not matched to a gene. The V gene's germline CDR1 is MNHEY and CDR2 SMNVEV (reference sequence). CDR3 size: 17 residues. Here the CDR3 reads CASPISGAGGLSYGYTF. The CDR3, as DNA: TGTGCCAGCCCAATCTCTGGGGCAGGGGGCCTGTCTTATGGCTACACCTTC.

A few counts support this clone. CDR3 region: CASRGTGAKLNTEAFF. The DNA of the CDR3 is TGTGCCAGCAGGGGGACAGGGGCGAAACTTAACACTGAAGCTTTCTTT. V and J are TRBV2 and TRBJ1-1; 10 bases line up with TRBD1. The J segment lost 2 bases and the V segment lost 6 bases, leaving 9 bases of the junction unmatched. This CDR3 contains 16 residues. In germline, CDR1 is SNHLY, CDR2 FYNNEI.

The V gene is TRBV6-6, the J gene TRBJ1-6; 7 positions match TRBD1. Per germline, CDR1 MNHNY and CDR2 SVGAGI (reference sequence). Trimming took 6 bases from V and 10 from J; bases not matched to a gene: 3. The CDR3 contains 12 residues. CDR3 residues: CASSRQGSPLHF. The CDR3 nucleotides are TGTGCCAGCAGCCGACAGGGCTCACCCCTCCACTTT.

The chain carries TRBV6-5 and TRBJ1-6; TRBD1 might be the D (5 bases). CDR3 size: 14 residues. CDR1 and CDR2 from the germline V gene are MNHEY and SVGAGI. V lost 5 bases and J lost 5, with 10 bases in between. Here the CDR3 reads CASSPSGNNSPLHF. The DNA for the CDR3 is TGTGCCAGCAGTCCTTCAGGGAATAATTCACCCCTCCACTTT.

The rearrangement uses TRBV6-5 and TRBJ1-1; D remains ambiguous. Trimming left V 6 bases short and J 7 bases short, with 15 bases between. This CDR3 comprises 13 residues. Per germline, CDR1 MNHEY and CDR2 SVGAGI. The CDR3 DNA follows: TGTGCCAGCAGGCCCGGGAACCTCGTTGAAGCTTTCTTT. Translated: CASRPGNLVEAFF.

This clone has more than one count but fewer than ten. The chain employs TRBV9 and TRBJ2-7; D is perhaps TRBD2 (5 bases). The germline V gene has CDR1 SGDLS and CDR2 YYNGEE. CDR3 length: 11 amino acids. V was trimmed by 4 bases and J by 4 bases, leaving 6 bases between them. The CDR3 is CASSPGYEQYF. As DNA, the CDR3 is TGTGCCAGCAGCCCGGGGTACGAGCAGTACTTC. Using reference TRBV9 and TRBJ2-7 for the parts outside the CDR3, the full variable domain is DSGVTQTPKHLITATGQRVTLRCSPRSGDLSVYWYQQSLDQGLQFLIQYYNGEERAKGNILERFSAQQFPDLHSELNLSSLELGDSALYFCASSPGYEQYFGPGTRLTVT.

The V call is TRBV13, the J call TRBJ1-3; D not resolved. The germline CDR1 and CDR2 sequences are PRHDT and FYEKMQ (reference sequence). Trimming took off 0 bases at V and 2 bases at J, with 5 bases between the two ends. This CDR3 spans 14 amino acids. Here the CDR3 DNA reads TGTGCCAGCAGCTTAGGGACACCTGGAAACACCATATATTTT. Translation gives CASSLGTPGNTIYF.

This chain joins TRBV18 and TRBJ2-2, with TRBD2 matching 9 bases. Germline V lookup: CDR1 KGHSH, CDR2 LQKENI. Trimming at V came to 1 base and at J to 0 bases, leaving 3 bases not matched to a gene. The CDR3 has 17 residues. The CDR3 nucleotides are TGTGCCAGCTCACCACGTACTAGCGGGTCGAACACCGGGGAGCTGTTTTTT. Translation gives CASSPRTSGSNTGELFF.

The chain combines TRBV24-1 with TRBJ1-3; 7 bases align to TRBD1. The V gene end was trimmed by 8 bases and the J gene end by 0 bases; junction bases not matched to a gene: 6. Per the germline V gene, CDR1 is KGHDR and CDR2 is SFDVKD. This CDR3 contains 15 residues. Written as DNA, the CDR3 is TGTGCCACCACGGGACAGCAAAGCTCTGGAAACACCATATATTTT. Protein: CATTGQQSSGNTIYF.